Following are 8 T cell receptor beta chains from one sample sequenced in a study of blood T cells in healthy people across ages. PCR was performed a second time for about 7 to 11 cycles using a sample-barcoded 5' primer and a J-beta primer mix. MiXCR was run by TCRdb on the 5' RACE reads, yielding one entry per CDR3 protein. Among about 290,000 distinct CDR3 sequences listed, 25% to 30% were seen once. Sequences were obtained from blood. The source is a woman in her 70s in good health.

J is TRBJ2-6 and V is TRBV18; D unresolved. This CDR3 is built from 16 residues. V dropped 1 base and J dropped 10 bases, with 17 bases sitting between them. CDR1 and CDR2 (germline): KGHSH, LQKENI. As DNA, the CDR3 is TGTGCCAGCTCACCACAGATTGCTCGAGAAGGGAACGTCCTGACTTTC. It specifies CASSPQIAREGNVLTF. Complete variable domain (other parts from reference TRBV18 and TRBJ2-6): NAGVMQNPRHLVRRRGQEARLRCSPMKGHSHVYWYRQLPEEGLKFMVYLQKENIIDESGMPKERFSAEFPKEGPSILRIQQVVRGDSAAYFCASSPQIAREGNVLTFGAGSRLTVL.

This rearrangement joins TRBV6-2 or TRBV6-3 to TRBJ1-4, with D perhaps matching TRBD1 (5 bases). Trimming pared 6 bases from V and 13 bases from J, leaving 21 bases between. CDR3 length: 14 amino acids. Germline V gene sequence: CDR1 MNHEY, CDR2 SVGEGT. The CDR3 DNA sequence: TGTGCCAGCAGCGAGGGACGGCGTGGGATGGGACTGTTTTTT. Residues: CASSEGRRGMGLFF.

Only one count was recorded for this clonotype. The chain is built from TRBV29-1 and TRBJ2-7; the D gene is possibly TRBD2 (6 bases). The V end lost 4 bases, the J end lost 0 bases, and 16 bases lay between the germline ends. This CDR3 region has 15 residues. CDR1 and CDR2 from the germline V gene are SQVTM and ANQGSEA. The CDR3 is CSVGSAGQSSYEQYF. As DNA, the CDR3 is TGCAGCGTTGGTAGTGCGGGGCAGAGCTCCTACGAGCAGTACTTC.

CDR3 in DNA: TGCAGTGCTGGGACTAGCGGGAGCCACGAGCAGTACTTC. It yields the protein CSAGTSGSHEQYF. The V gene is TRBV20-1, the J gene TRBJ2-5; TRBD2 aligns across 14 bases. The DNA end is a closer match to TRBJ2-7, so the J assignment may be wrong. The CDR3 has 13 amino acids. Germline CDR1 reads DFQATT; CDR2 reads SNEGSKA (reference sequence).

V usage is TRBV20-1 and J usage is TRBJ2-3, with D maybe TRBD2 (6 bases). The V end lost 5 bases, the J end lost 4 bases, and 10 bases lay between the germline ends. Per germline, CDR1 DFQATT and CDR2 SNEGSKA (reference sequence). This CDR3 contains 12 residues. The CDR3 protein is CSAGWGADTQYF. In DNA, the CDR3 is TGCAGTGCTGGGTGGGGGGCAGATACGCAGTATTTT.

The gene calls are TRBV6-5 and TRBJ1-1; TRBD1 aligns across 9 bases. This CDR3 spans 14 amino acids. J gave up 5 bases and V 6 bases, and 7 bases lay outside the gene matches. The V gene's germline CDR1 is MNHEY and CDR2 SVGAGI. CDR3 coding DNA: TGTGCCAGCAGGAACCGGGACAGGGTGACTGAAGCTTTCTTT. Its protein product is CASRNRDRVTEAFF.

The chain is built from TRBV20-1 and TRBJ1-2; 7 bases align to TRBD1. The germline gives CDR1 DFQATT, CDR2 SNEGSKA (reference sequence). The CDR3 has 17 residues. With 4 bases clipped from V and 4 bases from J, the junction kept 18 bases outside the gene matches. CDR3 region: CSAIQGGGKGSVYGYTF. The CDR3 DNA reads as TGCAGTGCTATCCAGGGAGGGGGCAAGGGATCTGTCTATGGCTACACCTTC.

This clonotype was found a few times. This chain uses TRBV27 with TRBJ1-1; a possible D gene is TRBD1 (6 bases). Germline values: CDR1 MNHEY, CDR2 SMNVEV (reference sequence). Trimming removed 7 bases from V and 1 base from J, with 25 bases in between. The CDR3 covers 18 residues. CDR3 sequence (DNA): TGTGCCAGCAAGTTTAGGGTGGGGGCCGAAAGGGGGAACACTGAAGCTTTCTTT. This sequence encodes CASKFRVGAERGNTEAFF.